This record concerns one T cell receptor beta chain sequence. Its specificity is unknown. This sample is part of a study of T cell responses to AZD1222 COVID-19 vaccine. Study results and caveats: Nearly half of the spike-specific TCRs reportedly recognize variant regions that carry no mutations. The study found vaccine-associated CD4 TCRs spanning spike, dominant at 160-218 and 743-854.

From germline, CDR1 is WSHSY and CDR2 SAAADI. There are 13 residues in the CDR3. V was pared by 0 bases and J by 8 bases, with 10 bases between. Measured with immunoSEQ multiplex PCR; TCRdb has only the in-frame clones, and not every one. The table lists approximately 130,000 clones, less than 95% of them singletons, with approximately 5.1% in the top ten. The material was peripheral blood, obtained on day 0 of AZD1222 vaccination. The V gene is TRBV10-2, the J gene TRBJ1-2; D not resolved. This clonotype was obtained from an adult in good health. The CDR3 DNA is TGCGCCAGCAGTGAGTCTTGGGAGTACGGCTACACCTTC. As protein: CASSESWEYGYTF.